These T cell receptor beta chains were read from a single sample in a study of blood T cell repertoires in COVID-19. Repertoires were generated with immunoSEQ multiplex PCR, while TCRdb's copy carries only in-frame clones and drops some. The profile covers fewer than 100,000 clones, with around 87% appearing a single time and less than 5% taken by the ten largest. The sample consisted of peripheral blood. The receptor set was obtained from a woman older than 75 with acute or convalescent COVID-19. CDR3s include the opening cysteine and the closing phenylalanine or tryptophan. Fields, in order: clone size, D gene, V gene, J gene, CDR3 protein, CDR3 DNA. D genes are given only for firm matches. The listing skips clone size in some rows; elsewhere it reads once, few, many or a size class.

size: .; D: .; V: TRBV25-1; J: TRBJ2-5; CDR3: CASKKLGVETQYF; DNA: TGTGCCAGCAAAAAACTCGGGGTGGAGACCCAGTACTTC
size: .; D: .; V: TRBV9; J: TRBJ2-7; CDR3: CASSIGGTRDEQYF; DNA: TGTGCCAGCAGCATCGGGGGGACACGGGACGAGCAGTACTTC
size: .; D: TRBD1; V: TRBV27; J: TRBJ1-2; CDR3: CASRRDRAAGYGYTF; DNA: TGTGCCAGCAGACGCGACAGGGCCGCGGGGTATGGCTACACCTTC
size: .; D: .; V: TRBV30; J: TRBJ1-1; CDR3: CAWRRELLNTEAFF; DNA: TGTGCCTGGAGGAGGGAGCTTCTAAACACTGAAGCTTTCTTT
size: .; D: TRBD2; V: TRBV4-3; J: TRBJ2-3; CDR3: CASSPLAAGDPTDTQYF; DNA: TGCGCCAGCAGCCCACTAGCAGCGGGGGACCCCACAGATACGCAGTATTTT
size: .; D: TRBD2; V: TRBV7-2; J: TRBJ2-7; CDR3: CASSFGGLAGAEQYF; DNA: TGTGCCAGCAGCTTTGGGGGACTAGCGGGAGCCGAGCAGTACTTC
size: .; D: TRBD1; V: TRBV19; J: TRBJ1-1; CDR3: CATGDRVIEAFF; DNA: TGTGCCACCGGGGACAGGGTAATTGAAGCTTTCTTT
size: .; D: .; V: TRBV4-1; J: TRBJ1-5; CDR3: CASSLYSNQPQHF; DNA: TGCGCCAGCAGCCTATATAGCAATCAGCCCCAGCATTTT
size: .; D: TRBD1; V: TRBV5-6; J: TRBJ2-6; CDR3: CASSLRQGSSGANVLTF; DNA: TGTGCCAGCAGCCTGCGACAGGGTTCCTCTGGGGCCAACGTCCTGACTTTC
size: .; D: .; V: TRBV29-1; J: TRBJ2-5; CDR3: CSAGGGGRETQYF; DNA: TGCAGCGCCGGGGGCGGGGGTAGGGAGACCCAGTACTTC
size: .; D: TRBD1; V: TRBV13; J: TRBJ1-2; CDR3: CASSTYRGRNYGYTF; DNA: TGTGCCAGCAGCACGTACAGGGGGCGAAACTATGGCTACACCTTC
size: .; D: .; V: TRBV19; J: TRBJ2-7; CDR3: CASSLRGRGIYEQYF; DNA: TGTGCCAGTAGCCTCCGGGGGCGGGGGATCTACGAGCAGTACTTC
size: .; D: .; V: TRBV5-1; J: TRBJ1-4; CDR3: CASSRDTENEKLFF; DNA: TGCGCCAGCAGCCGGGACACCGAGAATGAAAAACTGTTTTTT
size: .; D: .; V: TRBV10-3; J: TRBJ1-1; CDR3: CAITRDGTGRSTEAFF; DNA: TGTGCCATCACCCGGGACGGAACCGGGAGGAGCACTGAAGCTTTCTTT
size: .; D: TRBD2; V: TRBV11-2; J: TRBJ2-3; CDR3: CASSSPGLAGGPTDTQYF; DNA: TGTGCCAGCAGCTCACCGGGACTAGCGGGAGGGCCCACAGATACGCAGTATTTT
size: .; D: TRBD1; V: TRBV19; J: TRBJ2-1; CDR3: CASRGRQGVLDEQFF; DNA: TGTGCCAGCCGAGGCCGACAGGGTGTATTGGATGAGCAGTTCTTC
size: .; D: .; V: TRBV3-1/TRBV3-2; J: TRBJ2-7; CDR3: CASSQEDRLAYEQYF; DNA: TGTGCCAGCAGCCAAGAAGATAGACTAGCCTACGAGCAGTACTTC
size: .; D: TRBD1; V: TRBV6-5; J: TRBJ2-5; CDR3: CASTGDRGQETQYF; DNA: TGTGCCAGCACCGGGGACAGGGGCCAAGAGACCCAGTACTTC
size: .; D: TRBD1; V: TRBV5-1; J: TRBJ1-2; CDR3: CASSLDGQGSGYGYTF; DNA: TGCGCCAGCAGCTTGGACGGACAGGGTTCTGGCTATGGCTACACCTTC
size: once; D: .; V: TRBV7-3; J: TRBJ2-7; CDR3: CASSLIHGSGEQYF; DNA: TGTGCCAGCAGCTTAATTCACGGGTCGGGCGAGCAGTACTTC
size: .; D: .; V: TRBV20-1; J: TRBJ1-1; CDR3: CSASFRGANTEAFF; DNA: TGCAGTGCTAGTTTCCGGGGAGCGAACACTGAAGCTTTCTTT
size: .; D: TRBD1; V: TRBV6-6; J: TRBJ1-1; CDR3: CASSPTGTAPETFF; DNA: TGTGCCAGCAGTCCAACCGGGACAGCACCCGAAACTTTCTTT
size: .; D: .; V: TRBV21-1; J: TRBJ1-1; CDR3: CASSKVGGGWTEAFF; DNA: TGTGCCAGCAGCAAAGTAGGGGGGGGTTGGACTGAAGCTTTCTTT
size: once; D: TRBD1; V: TRBV10-2; J: TRBJ1-5; CDR3: CATLSVGQNQPQHF; DNA: TGCGCCACTCTAAGTGTGGGACAGAATCAGCCCCAGCATTTT
size: .; D: .; V: TRBV10-2; J: TRBJ1-5; CDR3: CASSVTMNQPQHF; DNA: TGCGCCAGCAGTGTGACAATGAATCAGCCCCAGCATTTT
size: .; D: .; V: TRBV30; J: TRBJ2-2; CDR3: CAWRQKANTGELFF; DNA: TGTGCCTGGAGACAGAAAGCGAACACCGGGGAGCTGTTTTTT
size: .; D: .; V: TRBV15; J: TRBJ2-1; CDR3: CATSRDIQVYNEQFF; DNA: TGTGCCACCAGCAGAGATATTCAGGTTTACAATGAGCAGTTCTTC
size: .; D: .; V: TRBV19; J: TRBJ1-2; CDR3: CASKEGLYGYTF; DNA: TGTGCCAGTAAGGAGGGCCTCTATGGCTACACCTTC
size: .; D: TRBD1; V: TRBV7-2; J: TRBJ2-1; CDR3: CASSLQQGTPNEQFF; DNA: TGTGCCAGCAGCCTCCAACAGGGGACCCCAAATGAGCAGTTCTTC
size: .; D: .; V: TRBV6-5; J: TRBJ1-1; CDR3: CASIGQTNTEAFF; DNA: TGTGCCAGCATTGGACAGACGAACACTGAAGCTTTCTTT
size: .; D: .; V: TRBV6-6; J: TRBJ1-3; CDR3: CASSRGQGTGNTIYF; DNA: TGTGCCAGCAGTCGGGGGCAGGGTACTGGAAACACCATATATTTT
size: .; D: .; V: TRBV24-1; J: TRBJ2-1; CDR3: CATSDPSRSYNEQFF; DNA: TGTGCCACCAGTGACCCTAGCCGTTCCTACAATGAGCAGTTCTTC
size: once; D: .; V: TRBV10-3; J: TRBJ2-7; CDR3: CATQIDRYYEQYF; DNA: TGTGCCACGCAGATCGACAGATATTACGAGCAGTACTTC
size: few; D: TRBD1; V: TRBV30; J: TRBJ1-2; CDR3: CAWGQGAYGYTF; DNA: TGTGCCTGGGGACAGGGGGCGTATGGCTACACCTTC
size: .; D: .; V: TRBV7-6; J: TRBJ1-1; CDR3: CASSLFPGQLNTEAFF; DNA: TGTGCCAGCAGCTTATTCCCCGGACAGTTGAACACTGAAGCTTTCTTT
size: few; D: TRBD2; V: TRBV3-1/TRBV3-2; J: TRBJ2-7; CDR3: CASSHSTSGRYSEQYF; DNA: TGTGCCAGCAGCCATTCTACTAGCGGGCGGTATTCCGAGCAGTACTTC
size: .; D: .; V: TRBV2; J: TRBJ2-7; CDR3: CASSEVDSRRGEQYF; DNA: TGTGCCAGCAGTGAAGTCGACTCCCGCAGGGGCGAGCAGTACTTC